This TCR beta chain was observed in a study of OX40 agonist ivuxolimab in advanced cancers. Assay used: immunoSEQ multiplex PCR; TCRdb lists only in-frame clones, some missing. The sample has tens of thousands of clones, 80% to 90% seen once. This clone was seen a single time. The length of the CDR3 is 13 residues. V lost 0 bases and J 6 bases, leaving 8 bases between the germline ends. CDR1 and CDR2 from the germline V gene are LGHNA and YNFKEQ. This rearrangement joins TRBV4-2 to TRBJ1-2, with D unresolved. This specimen was CD4+ or CD8+ T cells sorted from blood, taken in a trial of the OX40 agonist ivuxolimab. The receptor comes from an adult with an advanced solid tumor such as melanoma, head and neck, liver or kidney cancer. The CDR3 sequence: CASSQDRPDGYTF. In DNA form, the CDR3 reads TGTGCCAGCAGCCAAGATCGGCCGGATGGCTACACCTTC.